This T cell receptor (beta chain) was observed in a study of blood T cells in healthy people across ages. The total RNA that was extracted per sample amounted to at least 5.5 micrograms. CDR1 and CDR2 (germline): DFQATT, SNEGSKA (reference sequence). The CDR3 is 18 amino acids. V lost 2 bases, J lost 0 bases, and 4 bases stayed unmatched. Then a second PCR, running roughly 7 to 11 cycles, was carried out with a sample-barcoded 5' primer and a J-beta primer mix. TCRdb processed the 5' RACE reads anew with MiXCR; each CDR3 protein has one entry. The table records about 1,000,000 distinct CDR3 sequences, more than 40% of them present only once.

This TCR was sampled from a woman between 55 and 75 years old in good health. This sequence joins TRBV20-1 and TRBJ2-4; 16 bases are a match to TRBD2. The sequenced material came from blood. The CDR3 sequence is CSARPGLAGGEAKNIQYF. The CDR3 DNA is TGCAGTGCTAGACCGGGACTAGCGGGAGGGGAAGCCAAAAACATTCAGTACTTC.